The TCR beta chain described here comes from a study of human T cells and chemical hapten exposure. TCRdb reanalysed the RACE reads using MiXCR and keeps one entry per CDR3 protein. The repertoire holds 150,000 to 200,000 distinct CDR3 sequences, around 30% seen once, with roughly 3% in the top ten. Stated time point: pre-sensitization, week 0. Treatment given: therapeutic diphenylcyclopropenone sensitization with weekly scalp DPC. Drawing of blood took place ahead of applying each patch test. The CDR3 has 13 residues. V lost 11 bases and J lost 5, with 18 bases in between. Germline V gives CDR1 MNHEY, CDR2 SVGAGI. Broader study findings: PT1 expanded TCR numbers rose with patch test score.

Worth noting for this clonotype: Its antigen is not identified.

The source was whole blood, collected in connection with sensitization to the hapten diphenylcyclopropenone (DPC). This sequence joins TRBV6-5 and TRBJ1-1, with a possible D match to TRBD1 (6 bases). This sequence originates from a young woman with alopecia areata. Some clones in this sample may be carry-over from other donors' samples. DNA of the CDR3: TGTGCCGTTGAGGACAGTGAATTGACTGAAGCTTTCTTT. This gives the protein CAVEDSELTEAFF.